This T cell receptor beta chain was sequenced during a study of regulatory T cells in long-lasting Graves disease. Study results and limitations: Examination was confined to peripheral blood, excluding thyroid tissue. Clonotypes that were public and shared totalled about 2,500 in persistent patients versus around 1,000 in new patients. Among samples with persistent disease, TRBV28, TRBJ1-2 and TRBJ2-5 were favored.

Arm-PCR of CDR3 regions and iRepertoire HTBI primers were the basis on which TCR beta libraries were built. Via MiXCR, TCRdb re-called the multiplex PCR reads, giving one row per CDR3 protein. The sample records 200,000 to 250,000 distinct CDR3 sequences, over 20% being singletons. The CDR3 spans 12 residues. The germline V gene encodes CDR1 MNHEY and CDR2 SMNVEV (reference sequence). The germline V and J ends were trimmed by 3 bases and 8 bases, with 10 bases remaining between them. This clonotype has just a few counts. Its target is not known. Sample time point: newly diagnosed GD, antithyroid drugs for less than 3 months. PBMC-extracted RNA yielded the TCR library. Graves' disease diagnosis used American Thyroid Association guidelines.

This sequence was found in a female donor with Graves disease. The gene calls are TRBV27 and TRBJ1-2; D is ambiguous. The sample consisted of peripheral blood mononuclear cells (PBMCs), taken at new diagnosis, from a patient treated with antithyroid drugs. This CDR3 is CASSLEGGGYTF. The CDR3, as DNA: TGTGCCAGCAGTTTGGAAGGTGGGGGCTACACCTTC.